This is a list of T cell receptor beta chains from one sample in a study of post-analysis software for immune sequencing data. TCRdb used MiXCR to reprocess the PCR reads, holding one entry per CDR3 protein. The sample lists roughly 800,000 distinct CDR3 sequences, about half occurring once. Specimen: blood. These receptors were taken from a girl aged 5 to 17 with multiple sclerosis. Both conserved end residues are part of each CDR3. D genes are given only for firm matches. Some rows have no size entry. The others give once, few or many, or a class for an expanded clone.

>few|TRBJ1-1|TRBV10-3|-
CAISEPTGNTEAFF
TGTGCCATCAGTGAGCCGACAGGGAACACTGAAGCTTTCTTT
>few|TRBJ1-2|TRBV12-3/TRBV12-4|-
CASSSDPADYGYTF
TGTGCCAGCAGTTCTGACCCGGCCGACTATGGCTACACCTTC
>-|TRBJ2-7|TRBV20-1|TRBD1
CSATPGTGGYEQYF
TGCAGTGCTACCCCCGGGACAGGGGGTTACGAGCAGTACTTC
>-|TRBJ2-5|TRBV6-5|-
CASSYSSSAGPYF
TGTGCCAGCAGTTACTCGAGTTCGGCCGGGCCGTACTTC
>-|TRBJ2-3|TRBV20-1|-
CSAPRAARTDTQYF
TGCAGTGCACCTCGGGCGGCCCGCACAGATACGCAGTATTTT
>-|TRBJ2-2|TRBV27|TRBD1
CASRPRQGSGELFF
TGTGCCAGCAGGCCGAGACAGGGAAGCGGGGAGCTGTTTTTT
>-|TRBJ2-1|TRBV27|TRBD2
CASSWASGDNEQFF
TGTGCCAGCAGTTGGGCTAGCGGTGACAATGAGCAGTTCTTC
>-|TRBJ1-4|TRBV30|TRBD1
CAWSRDSNEKLFF
TGTGCCTGGAGTCGGGACAGTAATGAAAAACTGTTTTTT
>few|TRBJ2-1|TRBV12-5|TRBD2
CASGTGLAGGGNEQFF
TGTGCTAGTGGAACGGGACTAGCGGGAGGTGGCAATGAGCAGTTCTTC
>few|TRBJ2-7|TRBV7-2|-
CASSRSNEQYF
TGTGCCAGCAGCCGATCGAACGAGCAGTACTTC
>-|TRBJ2-5|TRBV5-1|-
CASSLARWDPGETQYF
TGCGCCAGCAGCTTGGCCAGGTGGGATCCAGGGGAGACCCAGTACTTC
>-|TRBJ1-2|TRBV2|-
CASSERRGLDGYTF
TGTGCCAGCAGTGAAAGGCGGGGACTCGATGGCTACACCTTC
>-|TRBJ2-7|TRBV5-1|TRBD1
CASSPGQGPNEQYF
TGCGCCAGCAGCCCCGGACAGGGGCCCAACGAGCAGTACTTC
>few|TRBJ2-3|TRBV7-2|-
CASSLPWDTQYF
TGTGCCAGCAGCTTACCATGGGATACGCAGTATTTT
>-|TRBJ2-3|TRBV12-3/TRBV12-4|-
CASSPYLGRDGSTDTQYF
TGTGCCAGCAGCCCTTATTTGGGCCGGGACGGAAGCACAGATACGCAGTATTTT
>once|TRBJ2-7|TRBV4-1|TRBD2
CASSQATSSPSYEQYF
TGCGCCAGCAGCCAAGCGACTAGCTCCCCTTCCTACGAGCAGTACTTC
>-|TRBJ1-4|TRBV12-3/TRBV12-4|-
CASSFVVGHPNEKLFF
TGTGCCAGCAGTTTCGTGGTCGGACATCCTAATGAGAAACTGTTTTTT
>many|TRBJ2-1|TRBV6-5|-
CASSYQGPNEQFF
TGTGCCAGCAGTTATCAAGGGCCAAATGAGCAGTTCTTC
>-|TRBJ1-1|TRBV7-2|-
CASSLEGGRAAFF
TGTGCCAGCAGCTTAGAGGGCGGGAGGGCAGCTTTCTTT
>few|TRBJ2-7|TRBV7-2|TRBD2
CASSPGLGVYEQYF
TGTGCCAGCAGCCCGGGACTAGGGGTCTACGAGCAGTACTTC
>-|TRBJ2-1|TRBV6-1|-
CASSEWGLGQFF
TGTGCCAGCAGTGAGTGGGGCCTGGGGCAGTTCTTC
>few|TRBJ2-4|TRBV3-1|TRBD2
CASSPGREGAKNIQYF
TGTGCCAGCAGCCCAGGGCGGGAGGGAGCCAAAAACATTCAGTACTTC
>-|TRBJ2-7|TRBV11-2|-
CASSLLDNRHEQYF
TGTGCCAGCAGCTTATTGGACAACCGTCACGAGCAGTACTTC
>-|TRBJ2-7|TRBV11-2|-
CASSLDDSYEQYF
TGTGCCAGCAGCCTTGACGACTCCTACGAGCAGTACTTC
>few|TRBJ1-2|TRBV19|-
CASSPSDRTLYTF
TGTGCCAGTAGTCCTTCCGACAGAACTTTATACACCTTC
>-|TRBJ1-5|TRBV12-3/TRBV12-4|TRBD1
CASMGQGTQPQHF
TGTGCCAGCATGGGACAGGGAACTCAGCCCCAGCATTTT
>few|TRBJ2-1|TRBV29-1|TRBD2
CSVEGLAVYNEQFF
TGCAGCGTTGAGGGGCTAGCGGTCTACAATGAGCAGTTCTTC
>-|TRBJ2-1|TRBV3-1|TRBD2
CASSHGAGDYNEQFF
TGTGCCAGCAGCCATGGGGCGGGGGACTACAATGAGCAGTTCTTC
>-|TRBJ2-5|TRBV6-6|-
CASSASLQETQYF
TGTGCCAGCAGTGCTAGCCTCCAAGAGACCCAGTACTTC
>few|TRBJ1-5|TRBV6-6|TRBD1
CASSGQGGQPQHF
TGTGCCAGCAGTGGACAGGGAGGTCAGCCCCAGCATTTT
>-|TRBJ2-3|TRBV7-8|-
CVSSSASTDTQYF
TGTGTCAGCAGCTCAGCTAGCACAGATACGCAGTATTTT
>-|TRBJ1-2|TRBV5-1|-
CASRSQYGGLGYGYTF
TGCGCCAGCAGATCCCAATACGGGGGGTTAGGCTATGGCTACACCTTC
>-|TRBJ1-4|TRBV28|-
CASSFRGTVNEKLFF
TGTGCCAGCAGTTTCCGAGGGACGGTTAATGAAAAACTGTTTTTT
>-|TRBJ2-1|TRBV11-1|-
CASSRRNNEQFF
TGTGCTAGCAGCCGACGAAACAATGAGCAGTTCTTC
>-|TRBJ2-7|TRBV18|-
CASSPRGNEQYF
TGTGCCAGCTCACCACGAGGGAACGAGCAGTACTTC
>-|TRBJ2-7|TRBV25-1|-
CASSAFSGLANEQYF
TGTGCCAGCAGTGCCTTTTCCGGGCTAGCTAACGAGCAGTACTTC
>many|TRBJ2-1|TRBV7-2|-
CASSFLGLEQFF
TGTGCCAGCAGCTTCCTAGGTCTTGAGCAGTTCTTC
>-|TRBJ1-4|TRBV7-2|-
CASTSGATNEKLFF
TGTGCCAGCACCTCAGGGGCAACTAATGAAAAACTGTTTTTT
>-|TRBJ2-3|TRBV2|-
CASSEGQLLGDTQYF
TGTGCCAGCAGTGAGGGCCAGTTGCTCGGTGATACGCAGTATTTT
>-|TRBJ2-7|TRBV4-1|TRBD1
CASSQGAGQGNYEQYF
TGCGCCAGCAGCCAAGGAGCAGGACAGGGTAATTACGAGCAGTACTTC
>-|TRBJ2-5|TRBV28|TRBD2
CASGQVLAGGPETQYF
TGTGCCAGCGGTCAGGTACTAGCGGGAGGGCCGGAGACCCAGTACTTC
>few|TRBJ2-5|TRBV27|TRBD2
CATGSGKTQYF
TGTGCCACCGGGAGCGGGAAGACCCAGTACTTC
>few|TRBJ2-7|TRBV20-1|-
CSARDIRGYEQYF
TGCAGTGCTAGAGATATCAGGGGCTACGAGCAGTACTTC
>few|TRBJ2-3|TRBV3-1|TRBD2
CASSQDLSGMTSSTDTQYF
TGTGCCAGCAGCCAAGATTTAAGCGGGATGACTTCTAGCACAGATACGCAGTATTTT
>-|TRBJ2-3|TRBV7-8|TRBD1
CASSLGQGPADTQYF
TGTGCCAGCAGCTTGGGACAGGGCCCGGCAGATACGCAGTATTTT
>few|TRBJ2-5|TRBV10-3|-
CAISARIGAALETQYF
TGTGCCATCTCAGCCCGGATTGGGGCGGCACTAGAGACCCAGTACTTC
>few|TRBJ2-3|TRBV6-2/TRBV6-3|-
CASGSGVWGTDTQYF
TGTGCCAGCGGATCAGGGGTCTGGGGGACAGATACGCAGTATTTT